This T cell receptor (beta chain) was sequenced in a study of blood T cell repertoires in COVID-19 (dated by TCRdb to the early 2020s). Regarding the research as a whole: Collaborator samples came from the United States, Italy and Spain and covered acute and convalescent phases of COVID-19. The prospective study material was composed of cDNA or gDNA derived from T cells, B-cell-depleted T cells, or PBMCs. The dataset comprised deeply sampled blood TCRbeta repertoires from subjects exposed to, actively infected with, or recovered from COVID-19. The repertoires were made available in a free public database intended to serve as a resource for research on the immune response to SARS-CoV-2. Samples came from the ongoing ImmuneRACE study (first 160 participants) plus 1,254 subjects from 6 global collaborators. Nearly every sample came with metadata listing a de-identified subject ID, COVID-19 status, age in years and sex. Where available, HLA class I and class II types were taken from metadata supplied by the sample provider and were not determined by assay-based typing. The study at large found these results: The quantity of clinical and demographic metadata differed by source and by participant and was supplied without curation.

Each collaborating institution followed its own protocols to collect whole blood in K2EDTA tubes. For TCRbeta analysis, collaborators shipped samples in one of three forms: frozen whole blood, isolated PBMCs, or DNA extracted from either of those sample types. At the junction V is shortened by 3 bases and J by 1 base, with 7 bases in between. From the cysteine up to the phenylalanine, the CDR3 has a length of 13 residues. Only CDR3 DNA is held: 39 bases, read in frame from base 1. The germline V gene (reference sequence) sets CDR1 to LNHDA and CDR2 to SQIVND. TCRbeta CDR3 regions were amplified from genomic DNA by means of the immunoSEQ Assay, a bias-controlled multiplex PCR. As for the authors' bioinformatics: The number of nucleated cells in each sample was estimated from the amplification of reference gene primers within the assay. To quantify the absolute abundance of each unique TCRbeta CDR3 rearrangement, sequence reads were collapsed and filtered. For each sample, productive Simpson clonality was calculated by taking the square root of Simpson's diversity index across productive rearrangements. Drawn from immuneACCESS, this table holds only the in-frame rearrangements with V and J called that TCRdb kept. Clones are partly lost; checked studies trace under half to an unresolved V gene and leave the rest unexplained. That table is the source of V, J and clone size, and D and trimming were worked out from the DNA. Present in this sample are roughly 200,000 clones, about 83% of which were seen just once. The ten largest clones add up to about 1.5% of the sample.

This clone came up a few times. Its antigen target is currently unknown. No much larger clone exists at a distance of one base, and base qualities are not known. Sample: peripheral blood. The rearranged chain carries TRBV19 and TRBJ2-7; tentative D gene TRBD2, with 6 bases matching. The TCR originated in a human donor in a cohort sampled during active COVID-19. CDR3 sequence: CASSMTSSYEQYF. The DNA is TGTGCCAGTAGTATGACTAGTTCCTACGAGCAGTACTTC.